The clone carrying this T cell receptor (beta chain) was seen a single time. This specimen belongs to a study of blood T cell repertoires in COVID-19. Original processing notes: Nucleated cell number was recorded as an estimate derived from reference gene primer amplification. The assay was immunoSEQ multiplex PCR, and TCRdb's table has in-frame clones only and misses some. D and trimming were read from the DNA, whereas the V and J calls and clone size are those reported in that table. This sample has about 160,000 clones, with just under 90% found just once. V lost 3 bases and J 5 bases, leaving 14 bases between the germline ends. CDR3 length: 15 residues. The germline V gene has CDR1 LNHDA and CDR2 SQIVND (reference sequence).

Sequences were obtained from peripheral blood. V is TRBV19 and J is TRBJ1-5; TRBD1 is a possible D gene (6 bases). The TCR sequence derives from a woman in her seventies with COVID-19, enrolled during active disease. This chain's CDR3 is CASSIGGRRYQPQHF. For the CDR3, the DNA is TGTGCCAGTAGTATTGGGGGCAGGAGGTATCAGCCCCAGCATTTT.